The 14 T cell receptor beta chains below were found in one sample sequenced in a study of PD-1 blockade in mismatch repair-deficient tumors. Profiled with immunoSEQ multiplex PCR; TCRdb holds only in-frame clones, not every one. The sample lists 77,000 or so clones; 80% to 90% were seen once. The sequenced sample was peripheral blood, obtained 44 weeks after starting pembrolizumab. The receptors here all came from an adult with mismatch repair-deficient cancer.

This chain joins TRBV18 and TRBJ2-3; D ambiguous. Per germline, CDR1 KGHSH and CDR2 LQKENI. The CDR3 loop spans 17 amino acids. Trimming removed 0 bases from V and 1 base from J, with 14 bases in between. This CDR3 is CASSPPVAERGTDTQYF. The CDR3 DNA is TGTGCCAGCTCACCACCGGTAGCCGAACGCGGCACAGATACGCAGTATTTT.

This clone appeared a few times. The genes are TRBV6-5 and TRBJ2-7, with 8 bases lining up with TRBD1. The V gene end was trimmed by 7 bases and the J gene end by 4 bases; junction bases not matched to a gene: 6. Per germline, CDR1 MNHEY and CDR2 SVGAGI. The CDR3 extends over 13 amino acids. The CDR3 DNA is TGTGCCAGCAATCAGGGGGCGACTTACGAGCAGTACTTC. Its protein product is CASNQGATYEQYF.

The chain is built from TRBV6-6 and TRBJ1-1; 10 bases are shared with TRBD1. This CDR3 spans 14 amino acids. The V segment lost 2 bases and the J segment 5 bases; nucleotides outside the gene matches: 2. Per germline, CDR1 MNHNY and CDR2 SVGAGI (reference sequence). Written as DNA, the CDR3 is TGTGCCAGCAGTTACGGGACAGGGGTAACTGAAGCTTTCTTT. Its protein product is CASSYGTGVTEAFF.

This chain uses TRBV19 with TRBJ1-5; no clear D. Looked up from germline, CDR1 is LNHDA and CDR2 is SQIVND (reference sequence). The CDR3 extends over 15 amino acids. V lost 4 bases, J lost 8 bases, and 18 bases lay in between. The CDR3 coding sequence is TGTGCCAGTAGTACCCCGGACCTTTCTTTAAAGCCCCAGCATTTT. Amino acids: CASSTPDLSLKPQHF.

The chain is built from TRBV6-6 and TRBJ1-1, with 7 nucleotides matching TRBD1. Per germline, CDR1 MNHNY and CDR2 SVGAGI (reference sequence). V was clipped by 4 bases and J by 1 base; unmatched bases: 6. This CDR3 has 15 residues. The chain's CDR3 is CASSSTGTANTEAFF. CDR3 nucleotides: TGTGCCAGCAGTTCAACCGGGACAGCGAACACTGAAGCTTTCTTT.

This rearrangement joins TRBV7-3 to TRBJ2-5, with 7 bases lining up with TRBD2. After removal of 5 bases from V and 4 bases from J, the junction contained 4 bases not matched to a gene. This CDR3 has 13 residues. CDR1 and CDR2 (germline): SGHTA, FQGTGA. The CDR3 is CASSRGDGETQYF. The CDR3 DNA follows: TGTGCCAGCAGCCGGGGGGACGGAGAGACCCAGTACTTC. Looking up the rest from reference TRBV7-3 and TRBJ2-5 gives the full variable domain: GAGVSQTPSNKVTEKGKYVELRCDPISGHTALYWYRQSLGQGPEFLIYFQGTGAADDSGLPNDRFFAVRPEGSVSTLKIQRTERGDSAVYLCASSRGDGETQYFGPGTRLLVL.

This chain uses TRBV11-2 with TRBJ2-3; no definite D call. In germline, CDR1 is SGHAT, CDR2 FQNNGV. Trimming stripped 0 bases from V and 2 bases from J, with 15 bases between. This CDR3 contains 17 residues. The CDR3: CASSLDGEPTNTDTQYF. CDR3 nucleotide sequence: TGTGCCAGCAGCTTAGATGGAGAGCCGACGAACACAGATACGCAGTATTTT.

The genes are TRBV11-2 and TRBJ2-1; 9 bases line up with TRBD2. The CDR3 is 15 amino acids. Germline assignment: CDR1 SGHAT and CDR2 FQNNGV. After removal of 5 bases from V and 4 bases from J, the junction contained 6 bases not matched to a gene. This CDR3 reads CASSRSGRTYNEQFF. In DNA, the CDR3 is TGTGCCAGCAGCCGGAGCGGGAGGACTTACAATGAGCAGTTCTTC.

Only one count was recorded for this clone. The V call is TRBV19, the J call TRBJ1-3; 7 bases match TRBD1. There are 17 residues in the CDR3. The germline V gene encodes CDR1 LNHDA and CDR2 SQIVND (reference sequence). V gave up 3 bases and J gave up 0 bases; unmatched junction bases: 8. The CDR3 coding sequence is TGTGCCAGTAGTATTCGGGACAGAACGAACTCTGGAAACACCATATATTTT. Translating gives CASSIRDRTNSGNTIYF.

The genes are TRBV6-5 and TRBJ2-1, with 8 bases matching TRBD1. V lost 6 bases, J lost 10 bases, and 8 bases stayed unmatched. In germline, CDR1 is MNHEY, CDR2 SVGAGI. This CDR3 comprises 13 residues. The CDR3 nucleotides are TGTGCCAGCAGACAGACAGGGGCTGAGGAGCAGTTCTTC. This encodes CASRQTGAEEQFF.

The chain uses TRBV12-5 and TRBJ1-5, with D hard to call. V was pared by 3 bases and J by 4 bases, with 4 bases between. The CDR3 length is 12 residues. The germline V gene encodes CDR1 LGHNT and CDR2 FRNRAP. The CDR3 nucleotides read TGTGCTAGTGGTTTCCAAAATCAGCCCCAGCATTTT. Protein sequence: CASGFQNQPQHF.

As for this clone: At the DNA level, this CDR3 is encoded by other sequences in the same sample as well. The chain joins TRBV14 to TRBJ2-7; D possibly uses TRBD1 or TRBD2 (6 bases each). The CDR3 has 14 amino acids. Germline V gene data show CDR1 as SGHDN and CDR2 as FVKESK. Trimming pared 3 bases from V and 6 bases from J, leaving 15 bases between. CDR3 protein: CASSQTGAGGEQYF. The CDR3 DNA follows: TGTGCCAGCAGCCAGACGGGGGCTGGAGGCGAGCAGTACTTC.

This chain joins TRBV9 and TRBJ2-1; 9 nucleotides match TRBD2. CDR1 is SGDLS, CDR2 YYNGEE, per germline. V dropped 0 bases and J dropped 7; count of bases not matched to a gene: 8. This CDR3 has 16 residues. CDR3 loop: CASSVEVAGVVNEQFF. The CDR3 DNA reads TGTGCCAGCAGCGTAGAGGTAGCGGGAGTTGTAAATGAGCAGTTCTTC.

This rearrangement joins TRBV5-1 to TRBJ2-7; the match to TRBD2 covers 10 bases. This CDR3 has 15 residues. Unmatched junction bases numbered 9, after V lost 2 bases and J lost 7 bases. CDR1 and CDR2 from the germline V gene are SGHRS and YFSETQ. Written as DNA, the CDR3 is TGCGCCAGCAGCTTCTTCAGCGGGAGGGCTAATGAGCAGTACTTC. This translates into CASSFFSGRANEQYF. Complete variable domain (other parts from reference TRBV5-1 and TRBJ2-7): KAGVTQTPRYLIKTRGQQVTLSCSPISGHRSVSWYQQTPGQGLQFLFEYFSETQRNKGNFPGRFSGRQFSNSRSEMNVSTLELGDSALYLCASSFFSGRANEQYFGPGTRLTVT.